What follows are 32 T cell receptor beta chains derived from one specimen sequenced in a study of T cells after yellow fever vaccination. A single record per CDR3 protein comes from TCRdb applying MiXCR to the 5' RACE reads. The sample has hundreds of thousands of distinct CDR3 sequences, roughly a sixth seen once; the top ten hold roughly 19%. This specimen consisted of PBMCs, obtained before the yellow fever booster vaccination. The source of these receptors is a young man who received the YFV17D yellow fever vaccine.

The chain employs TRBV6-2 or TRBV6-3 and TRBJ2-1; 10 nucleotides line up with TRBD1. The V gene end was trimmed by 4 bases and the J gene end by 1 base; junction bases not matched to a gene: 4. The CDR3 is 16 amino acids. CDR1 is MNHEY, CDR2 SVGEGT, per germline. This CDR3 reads CASSSPGQGSYNEQFF. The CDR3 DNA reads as TGTGCCAGCAGTTCACCGGGACAGGGGTCCTACAATGAGCAGTTCTTC.

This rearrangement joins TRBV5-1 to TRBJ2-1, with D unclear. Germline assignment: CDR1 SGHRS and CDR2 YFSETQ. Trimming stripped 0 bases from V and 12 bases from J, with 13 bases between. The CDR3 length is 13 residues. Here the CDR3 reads CASSLGVEAGQFF. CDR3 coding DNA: TGCGCCAGCAGCTTGGGCGTCGAGGCAGGGCAGTTCTTC.

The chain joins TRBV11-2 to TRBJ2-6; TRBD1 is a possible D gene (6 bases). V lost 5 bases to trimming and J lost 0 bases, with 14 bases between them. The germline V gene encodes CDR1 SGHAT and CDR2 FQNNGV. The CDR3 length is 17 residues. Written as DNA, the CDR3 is TGTGCCAGCAGCCGCTGGGGGCAGACCTCTGGGGCCAACGTCCTGACTTTC. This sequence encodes CASSRWGQTSGANVLTF.

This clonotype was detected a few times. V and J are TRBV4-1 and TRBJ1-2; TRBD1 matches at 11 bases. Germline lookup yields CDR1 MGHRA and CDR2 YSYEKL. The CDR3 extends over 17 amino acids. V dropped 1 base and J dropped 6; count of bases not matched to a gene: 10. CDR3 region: CASSQARTGGGRDGYTF. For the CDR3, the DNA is TGCGCCAGCAGCCAAGCCCGGACAGGGGGCGGTCGGGATGGCTACACCTTC.

The CDR3 loop is CASSDRVVETQYF. CDR3 in DNA: TGTGCCAGCAGTGACAGGGTAGTGGAGACCCAGTACTTC. The chain employs TRBV2 and TRBJ2-5; a weak D match, TRBD1 (5 bases). Per the germline V gene, CDR1 is SNHLY and CDR2 is FYNNEI. The CDR3 is made up of 13 amino acids. V was trimmed by 3 bases and J by 5 bases, leaving 10 bases between them.

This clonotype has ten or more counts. Written as DNA, the CDR3 is TGCGCCAGCAGCCAGGCGGGATTAGTATCACCCCTCCACTTT. Its protein product is CASSQAGLVSPLHF. The genes are TRBV4-3 and TRBJ1-6, with D hard to call. The V end was cut by 3 bases, the J end by 10 bases, with 13 bases between. CDR1 and CDR2 (germline): LGHNA, YSLEER. The CDR3 length is 14 residues.

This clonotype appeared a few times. The CDR3 loop reads CASGGGSKTQYF. The CDR3 DNA reads TGTGCCAGCGGGGGGGGCTCAAAGACCCAGTACTTC. The chain combines TRBV6-1 with TRBJ2-5, with D perhaps matching TRBD2 (7 bases). Between the trimmed V and J ends, which lost 8 bases and 6 bases, there was a span of 13 bases. The germline gives CDR1 MNHNS, CDR2 SASEGT. The CDR3 length is 12 residues.

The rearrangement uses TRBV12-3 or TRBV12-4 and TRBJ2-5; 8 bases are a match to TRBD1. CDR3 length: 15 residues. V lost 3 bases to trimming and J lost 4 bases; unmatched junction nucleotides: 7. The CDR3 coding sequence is TGTGCCAGCAGTTTCAGGACAGGGAGTCGAGAGACCCAGTACTTC. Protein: CASSFRTGSRETQYF.

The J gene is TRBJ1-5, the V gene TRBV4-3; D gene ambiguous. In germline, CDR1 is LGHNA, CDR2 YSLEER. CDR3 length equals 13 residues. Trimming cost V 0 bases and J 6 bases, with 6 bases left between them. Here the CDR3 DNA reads TGCGCCAGCAGCCAAGAAAGGGCTCAGCCCCAGCATTTT. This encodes CASSQERAQPQHF.

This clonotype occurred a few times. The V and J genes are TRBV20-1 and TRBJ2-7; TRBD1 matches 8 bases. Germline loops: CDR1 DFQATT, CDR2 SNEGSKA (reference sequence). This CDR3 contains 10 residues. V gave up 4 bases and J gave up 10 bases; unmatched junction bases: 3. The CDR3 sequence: CSANGQGQYF. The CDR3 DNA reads TGCAGTGCTAACGGACAGGGACAGTACTTC.

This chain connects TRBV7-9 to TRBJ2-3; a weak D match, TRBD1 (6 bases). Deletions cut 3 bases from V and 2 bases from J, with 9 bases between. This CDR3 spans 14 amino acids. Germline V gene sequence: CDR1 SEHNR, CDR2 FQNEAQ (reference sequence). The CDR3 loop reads CASSFGQLTDTQYF. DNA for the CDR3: TGTGCCAGCAGCTTTGGACAGCTCACAGATACGCAGTATTTT.

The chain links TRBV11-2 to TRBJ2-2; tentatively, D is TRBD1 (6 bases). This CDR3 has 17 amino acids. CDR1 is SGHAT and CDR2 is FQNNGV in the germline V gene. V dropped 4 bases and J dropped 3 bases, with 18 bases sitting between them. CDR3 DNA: TGTGCCAGCAGCTGTTGCAGGGGTTGGAGGCACACCGGGGAGCTGTTTTTT. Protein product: CASSCCRGWRHTGELFF.

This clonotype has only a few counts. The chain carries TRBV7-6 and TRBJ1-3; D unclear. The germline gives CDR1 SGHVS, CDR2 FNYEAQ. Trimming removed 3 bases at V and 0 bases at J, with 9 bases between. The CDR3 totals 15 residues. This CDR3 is CASSFRQASGNTIYF. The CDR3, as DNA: TGTGCCAGCAGCTTTCGGCAGGCCTCTGGAAACACCATATATTTT.

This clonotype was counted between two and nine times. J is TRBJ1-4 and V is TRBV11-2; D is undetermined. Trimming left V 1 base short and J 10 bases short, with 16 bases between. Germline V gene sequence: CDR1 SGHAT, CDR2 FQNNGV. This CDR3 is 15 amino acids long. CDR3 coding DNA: TGTGCCAGCAGCTTAGCGCCGACGGCCCCCGGAAAACTGTTTTTT. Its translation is CASSLAPTAPGKLFF.

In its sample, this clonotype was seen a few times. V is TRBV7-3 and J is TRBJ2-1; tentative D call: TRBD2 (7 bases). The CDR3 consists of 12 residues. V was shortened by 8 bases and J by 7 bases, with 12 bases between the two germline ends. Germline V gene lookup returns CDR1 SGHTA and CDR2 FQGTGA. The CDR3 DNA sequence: TGTGCCAGCGGGGGGGGCCAGAATGAGCAGTTCTTC. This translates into CASGGGQNEQFF. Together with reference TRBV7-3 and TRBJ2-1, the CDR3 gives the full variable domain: GAGVSQTPSNKVTEKGKYVELRCDPISGHTALYWYRQSLGQGPEFLIYFQGTGAADDSGLPNDRFFAVRPEGSVSTLKIQRTERGDSAVYLCASGGGQNEQFFGPGTRLTVL.

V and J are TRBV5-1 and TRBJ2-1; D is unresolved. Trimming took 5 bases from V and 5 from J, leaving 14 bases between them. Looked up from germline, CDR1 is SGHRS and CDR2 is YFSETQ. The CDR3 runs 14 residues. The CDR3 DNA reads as TGCGCCAGCAGTATTGACGGTCTGAACAATGAGCAGTTCTTC. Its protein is CASSIDGLNNEQFF.

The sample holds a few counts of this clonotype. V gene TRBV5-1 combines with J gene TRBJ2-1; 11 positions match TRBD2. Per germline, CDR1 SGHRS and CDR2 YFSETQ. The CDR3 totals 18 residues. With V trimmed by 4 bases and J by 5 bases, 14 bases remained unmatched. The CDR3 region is CASSKYSISGGADNEQFF. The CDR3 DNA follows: TGCGCCAGCAGCAAGTACTCGATTAGCGGGGGGGCCGACAATGAGCAGTTCTTC.

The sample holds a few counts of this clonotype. CDR3 protein: CASSAYRAGQETQYF. CDR3 nucleotides: TGTGCCAGCAGCGCGTACAGGGCAGGGCAAGAGACCCAGTACTTC. The chain recombines TRBV7-7 with TRBJ2-5; perhaps TRBD1 as D (6 bases). V was cut by 5 bases and J by 2 bases, with 15 bases left in between. The CDR3 has 15 amino acids. Germline assignment: CDR1 SSHAT and CDR2 FNYEAQ (reference sequence).

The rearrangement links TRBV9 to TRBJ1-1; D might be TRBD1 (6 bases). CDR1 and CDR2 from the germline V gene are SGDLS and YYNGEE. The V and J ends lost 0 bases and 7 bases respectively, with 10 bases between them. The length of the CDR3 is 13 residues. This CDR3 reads CASSVGGLGEAFF. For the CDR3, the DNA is TGTGCCAGCAGCGTAGGGGGGCTTGGTGAAGCTTTCTTT. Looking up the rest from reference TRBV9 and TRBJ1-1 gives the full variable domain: DSGVTQTPKHLITATGQRVTLRCSPRSGDLSVYWYQQSLDQGLQFLIQYYNGEERAKGNILERFSAQQFPDLHSELNLSSLELGDSALYFCASSVGGLGEAFFGQGTRLTVV.

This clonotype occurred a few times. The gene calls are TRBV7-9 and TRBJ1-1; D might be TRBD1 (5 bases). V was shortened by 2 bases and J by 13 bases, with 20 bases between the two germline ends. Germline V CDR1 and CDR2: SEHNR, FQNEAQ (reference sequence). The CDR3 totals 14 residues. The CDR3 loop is CASSLQVVVEGLFF. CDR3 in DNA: TGTGCCAGCAGCTTACAGGTGGTTGTAGAGGGACTTTTCTTT.

This chain's CDR3 is CASSHLETGIRLAEAFF. CDR3 bases: TGTGCCAGCAGCCACCTAGAAACGGGCATAAGATTAGCTGAAGCTTTCTTT. V is TRBV7-6 and J is TRBJ1-1; the D is unclear. V lost 5 bases and J 6 bases, leaving 25 bases between the germline ends. Germline loops: CDR1 SGHVS, CDR2 FNYEAQ. This CDR3 comprises 17 residues.

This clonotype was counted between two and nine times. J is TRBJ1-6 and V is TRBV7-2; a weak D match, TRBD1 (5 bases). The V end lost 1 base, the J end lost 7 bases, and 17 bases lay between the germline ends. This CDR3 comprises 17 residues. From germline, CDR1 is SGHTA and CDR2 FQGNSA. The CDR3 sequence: CASSLGGATASNSPLHF. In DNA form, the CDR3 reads TGTGCCAGCAGCTTAGGCGGGGCGACGGCCTCAAATTCACCCCTCCACTTT.

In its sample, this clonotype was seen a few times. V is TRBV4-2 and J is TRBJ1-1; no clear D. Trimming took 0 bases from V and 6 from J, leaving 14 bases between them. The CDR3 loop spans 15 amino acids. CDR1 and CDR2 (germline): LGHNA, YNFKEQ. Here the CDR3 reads CASSQEGGEMAEAFF. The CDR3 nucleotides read TGTGCCAGCAGCCAAGAAGGCGGCGAAATGGCTGAAGCTTTCTTT.

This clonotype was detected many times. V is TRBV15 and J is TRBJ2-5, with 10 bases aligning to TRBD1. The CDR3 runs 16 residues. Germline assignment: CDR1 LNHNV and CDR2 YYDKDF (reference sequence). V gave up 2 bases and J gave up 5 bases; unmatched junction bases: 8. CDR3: CATSRHSGTGEETQYF. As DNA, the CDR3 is TGTGCCACCAGCAGACACTCCGGGACAGGGGAGGAGACCCAGTACTTC.

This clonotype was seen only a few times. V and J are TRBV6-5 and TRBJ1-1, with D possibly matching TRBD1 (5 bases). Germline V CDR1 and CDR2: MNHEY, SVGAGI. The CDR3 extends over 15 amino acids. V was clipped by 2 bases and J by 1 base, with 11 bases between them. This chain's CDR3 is CASSYGGSQNTEAFF. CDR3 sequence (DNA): TGTGCCAGCAGTTACGGGGGGTCCCAGAACACTGAAGCTTTCTTT.

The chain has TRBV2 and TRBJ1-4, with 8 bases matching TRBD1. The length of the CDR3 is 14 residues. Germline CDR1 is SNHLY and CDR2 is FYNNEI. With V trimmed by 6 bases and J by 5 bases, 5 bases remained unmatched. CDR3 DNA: TGTGCCAGCAGCGTGGACAGGGCGAATGAAAAACTGTTTTTT. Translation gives CASSVDRANEKLFF.

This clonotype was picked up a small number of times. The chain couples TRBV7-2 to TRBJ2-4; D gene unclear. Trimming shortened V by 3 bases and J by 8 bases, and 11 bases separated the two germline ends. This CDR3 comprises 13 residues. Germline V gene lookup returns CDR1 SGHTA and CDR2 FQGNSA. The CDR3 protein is CASSFEGLDIQYF. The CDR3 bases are TGTGCCAGCAGCTTCGAAGGCCTGGACATTCAGTACTTC.

The DNA of the CDR3 is TGTGCCAGCAGCTTAACGCTAGTTTCAGATACGCAGTATTTT. It yields the protein CASSLTLVSDTQYF. The J gene is TRBJ2-3, the V gene TRBV7-2, with D unclear. The CDR3 is 14 amino acids. The ends were cut back, 2 bases at V and 4 bases at J, with 10 bases in the middle. Germline values: CDR1 SGHTA, CDR2 FQGNSA.

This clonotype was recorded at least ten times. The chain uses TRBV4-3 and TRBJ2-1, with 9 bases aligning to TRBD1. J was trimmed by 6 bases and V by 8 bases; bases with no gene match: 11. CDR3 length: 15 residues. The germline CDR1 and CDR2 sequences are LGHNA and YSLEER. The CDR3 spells CASGPLGQGGNEQFF. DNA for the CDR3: TGCGCCAGCGGGCCGTTGGGACAGGGAGGCAATGAGCAGTTCTTC.

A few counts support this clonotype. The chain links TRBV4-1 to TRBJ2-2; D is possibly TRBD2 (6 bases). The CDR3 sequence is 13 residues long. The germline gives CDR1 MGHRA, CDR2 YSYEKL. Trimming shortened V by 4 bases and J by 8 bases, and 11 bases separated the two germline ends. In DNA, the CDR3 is TGCGCCAGCAGCCCCCACGGGGGTGGGGAGCTGTTTTTT. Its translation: CASSPHGGGELFF.

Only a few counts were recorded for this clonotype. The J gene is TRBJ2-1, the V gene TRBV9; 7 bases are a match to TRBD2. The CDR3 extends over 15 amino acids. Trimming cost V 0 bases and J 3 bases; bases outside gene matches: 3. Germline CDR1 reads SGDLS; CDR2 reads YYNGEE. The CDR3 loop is CASSVGGLLYNEQFF. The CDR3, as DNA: TGTGCCAGCAGCGTAGGGGGACTACTCTACAATGAGCAGTTCTTC.

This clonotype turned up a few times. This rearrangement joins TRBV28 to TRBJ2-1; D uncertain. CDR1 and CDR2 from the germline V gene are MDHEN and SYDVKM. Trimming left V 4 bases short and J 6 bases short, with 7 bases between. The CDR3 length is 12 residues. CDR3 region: CASSSAINEQFF. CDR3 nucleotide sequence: TGTGCCAGCAGTTCAGCTATCAATGAGCAGTTCTTC.